This TCR beta chain is from a study of T cells in Graves' hyperthyroidism and ophthalmopathy. Germline CDR1 and CDR2: SGHDT and YYEEEE. CDR3 size: 13 residues. For this clonotype: Antigen: not known. One base away lies a much larger clone, so this may be a sequencing read error.

Study-level findings and limits: Among clonotypes expanded in thyroid above 0.001, most were also found in blood.

TCR beta CDR3 region amplification was performed from RNA transcripts. A set of HTBI primers served as the primers for a first-round RT-PCR of the TCR CDR3. MiXCR was run by TCRdb on the multiplex PCR reads, yielding one entry per CDR3 protein. The data show about 380,000 distinct CDR3 sequences, approximately 17% seen once. The cohort's ophthalmopathy patients, a group with duration under 3 months, had a Clinical Activity Score of at least 3 and a NOSPECS grade of at least 4. Under 12 ml fresh peripheral blood yielded the PBMCs. The TCR originated in a man aged 18 to 35 with Graves' ophthalmopathy. The rearrangement links TRBV5-6 to TRBJ2-5, with 7 bases that match TRBD1. The sample taken for sequencing was blood. CDR3 nucleotides: TGTACCAGCAGCACAGACAGGGTGGAGACCCAGTACTTC. It codes for CTSSTDRVETQYF.